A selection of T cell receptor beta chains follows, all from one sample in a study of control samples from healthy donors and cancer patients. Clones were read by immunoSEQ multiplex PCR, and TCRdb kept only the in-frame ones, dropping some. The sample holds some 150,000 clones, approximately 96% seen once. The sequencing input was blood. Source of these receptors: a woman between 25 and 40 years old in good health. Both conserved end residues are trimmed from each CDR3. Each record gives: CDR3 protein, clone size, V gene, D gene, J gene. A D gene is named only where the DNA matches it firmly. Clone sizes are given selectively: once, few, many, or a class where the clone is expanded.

CDR3: ASSAGARQGQPKTGELF
size: NA
V: TRBV9
D: NA
J: TRBJ2-2

CDR3: ASRTSGRAGEQF
size: NA
V: TRBV19
D: TRBD2
J: TRBJ2-1

CDR3: ASSSYNEQF
size: NA
V: TRBV2
D: NA
J: TRBJ2-1

CDR3: ASSLGQGQPQH
size: NA
V: TRBV12-3/TRBV12-4
D: TRBD1
J: TRBJ1-5

CDR3: ASSYSWGSSGYT
size: NA
V: TRBV6-5
D: NA
J: TRBJ1-2

CDR3: AGTGGDLQIEQY
size: once
V: TRBV30
D: NA
J: TRBJ2-7

CDR3: ASSDLRDEQF
size: NA
V: TRBV2
D: NA
J: TRBJ2-1

CDR3: ASSPPAYGSGNTIY
size: NA
V: TRBV7-9
D: NA
J: TRBJ1-3

CDR3: ATSRDLPGQFSNQPQH
size: NA
V: TRBV15
D: TRBD1
J: TRBJ1-5

CDR3: ASSNPGQTSYEQY
size: NA
V: TRBV18
D: TRBD1
J: TRBJ2-7

CDR3: AISEFRTSSYEQY
size: NA
V: TRBV10-3
D: NA
J: TRBJ2-7

CDR3: ASSVGSDAKNIQY
size: NA
V: TRBV9
D: NA
J: TRBJ2-4

CDR3: SALLPGWTF
size: NA
V: TRBV20-1
D: NA
J: TRBJ1-1

CDR3: SASPLAVRDEQY
size: NA
V: TRBV20-1
D: NA
J: TRBJ2-7

CDR3: ASVDGNTGELF
size: NA
V: TRBV28
D: NA
J: TRBJ2-2

CDR3: ASSWLGGSDEQY
size: NA
V: TRBV5-4
D: TRBD2
J: TRBJ2-7

CDR3: AWSVKDNSPLH
size: NA
V: TRBV30
D: NA
J: TRBJ1-6